The clone carrying this T cell receptor (beta chain) appeared a few times. Its antigen is unknown. Germline lookup yields CDR1 SGDLS and CDR2 YYNGEE. The CDR3 is made up of 15 amino acids. The V and J ends lost 4 bases and 1 base, in that order; junction bases with no gene match: 6. This entry comes from a study of T cell responses to AZD1222 COVID-19 vaccine. Generated by immunoSEQ multiplex PCR, the TCRdb table keeps only in-frame clones and is missing some. The table shows fewer than 50,000 clones, with around 77% occurring only once. Study-wide findings and caveats: Spike-specific TCR breadth and depth both grew after two AZD1222 doses. Spike regions recognized by vaccine-associated CD4 TCRs spanned the protein, led by 160-218 and 743-854.

This TCR came from an adult who received the MenACWY meningococcal vaccine as a control. The genes are TRBV9 and TRBJ2-3; 7 bases line up with TRBD1. This material consisted of peripheral blood, taken 28 days after the second dose of the MenACWY control vaccine. The CDR3 here is CASSSTGYGTDTQYF. DNA of the CDR3: TGTGCCAGCAGCTCGACAGGGTACGGCACAGATACGCAGTATTTT.